This T cell receptor (beta chain) was captured by sequencing in a study of cytomegalovirus exposure and HLA in healthy donors. PCR primers comprised 60 Vbeta and 13 Jbeta primers. Assay: immunoSEQ multiplex PCR; the TCRdb copy retains only in-frame clones and omits some. The data contain hundreds of thousands of clones, approximately 82% of them singletons. Study observations and caveats: Presence/absence comparisons presumed near-even sequencing depth among donors. As a later analysis revealed, most CMV-associated TCR beta chains appeared HLA-restricted. Analysis was carried out at a later point, and it linked a missense DCLRE1C variant to TCR beta V- and J-gene trimming.

Germline V gene sequence: CDR1 MNHEY, CDR2 SVGAGI. Losses at the gene ends were 2 bases for V and 4 bases for J; bases not matched to a gene: 1. This CDR3 spans 13 amino acids. In regard to this clone: Its target is not known.

This clonotype was sampled from a male donor in good health and CMV-seronegative. The sequencing input was PBMCs. The chain employs TRBV6-5 and TRBJ2-7, with TRBD2 matching 8 bases. Here the CDR3 reads CASSYERGYEQYF. CDR3 in DNA: TGTGCCAGCAGTTACGAGCGGGGGTACGAGCAGTACTTC.